Below, one T cell receptor beta chain is given with its context. The target of this receptor is not known. Per-nucleotide qualities are absent, and no much larger clonotype sits a single base away. Another Seattle source contributed samples from volunteer blood donors who had recovered from COVID-19. Each collaborating institution followed its own protocols to collect whole blood in K2EDTA tubes. For TCRbeta analysis, collaborators shipped samples in one of three forms: frozen whole blood, isolated PBMCs, or DNA extracted from either of those sample types. This sample is drawn from a study of blood T cell repertoires in COVID-19 (dated by TCRdb to between 2020 and 2021). Study-level background: The collaborator samples originated in the United States, Italy and Spain and spanned the acute and convalescent phases of COVID-19. HLA class I and class II types, where available, came from metadata supplied by the sample provider rather than from assay-based typing. Samples were obtained from the ongoing ImmuneRACE study (first 160 participants) and from some 1,200 subjects provided by 6 global collaborators. A de-identified subject ID, COVID-19 status, age in years and sex were almost always included in the sample metadata. The repertoires were released in a freely available public database intended as a resource for research on the immune response to SARS-CoV-2. Deeply sampled blood TCRbeta repertoires from subjects exposed to, actively infected with, or recovered from COVID-19 were included in the dataset. The material from the prospective study consisted of cDNA or gDNA derived from T cells, B-cell-depleted T cells, or PBMCs.

The immunoSEQ Assay, a bias-controlled multiplex PCR, was used to amplify TCRbeta CDR3 regions from genomic DNA. In the authors' own workflow: Within the assay, amplification of reference gene primers was used to estimate how many nucleated cells each sample contained. To quantify the absolute abundance of each unique TCRbeta CDR3 rearrangement, sequence reads were collapsed and filtered. For each sample, productive Simpson clonality was calculated as the square root of Simpson's diversity index over productive rearrangements. The clones in this table, taken by TCRdb from immuneACCESS, are in-frame only. Not every clone is retained; where verified, under half of the shortfall comes from an unresolved V gene, and the cause of the rest is unknown. V, J and clone size are taken as reported in that table, and D and trimming were inferred from the DNA itself. This sample lists hundreds of thousands of clones; roughly 90% were detected once. The ten biggest clones cover approximately 7.9% of the sample.

V lost 5 bases and J lost 3 bases, and the count of bases not matched to a germline gene is 9. According to the germline V gene, CDR1 reads MNHEY and CDR2 reads SVGAGI. The CDR3 starts with the cysteine, ends with the phenylalanine, and has 15 residues. The DNA shown is the 45-base CDR3, in frame from base 1. Overall results and qualifications from the work: How much clinical and demographic metadata was included differed by source and by participant, and the metadata was provided uncurated.

The TCR was taken from a man in his sixties who had recovered from COVID-19. The chain joins TRBV6-5 to TRBJ2-7, and 8 junction bases match TRBD1. The source material was peripheral blood. The nucleotides are TGTGCCAGCAGTCTTAGACAGGGGTCATTCTACGAGCAGTACTTC. Its translation reads: CASSLRQGSFYEQYF.